This TCR beta chain stems from a study of control samples from healthy donors and cancer patients. Between the trimmed V and J ends, which lost 5 bases and 3 bases, there was a span of 2 bases. Germline V lookup: CDR1 SGHTA, CDR2 FQGNSA. The CDR3 is 10 residues long. Clones were sequenced by immunoSEQ multiplex PCR, and TCRdb holds only the in-frame ones, with some missing. Among 260,000 or so clones, around 79% were seen once, and the ten largest hold 13%. The sequenced sample consisted of PBMCs. The TCR originated in a woman aged 55-69 years with lung cancer. V is TRBV7-2 and J is TRBJ2-7, with unresolved D. The CDR3 sequence: CASSNYEQYF. The CDR3 region has the DNA TGTGCCAGCAGCAACTACGAGCAGTACTTC.